Given below is one TCR beta chain in context. Its antigen is still unknown. The data derive from a study of OX40 agonist ivuxolimab in advanced cancers. Study observations and caveats: The expanded peripheral T cells' antigen specificity was not determined. The average count of expanded clones was higher among CD8+ T cells than among CD4+.

Sequenced by immunoSEQ multiplex PCR; TCRdb stores in-frame clones only, minus some. The repertoire includes approximately 70,000 clones, about 84% of them detected once, and around 7% sits in the top ten. Drawing of blood for sampling happened at baseline, at cycle 4 day 1, and at cycle 7 day 1. J lost 13 bases, V lost 3 bases, and 8 bases had no gene match. CDR3 length: 11 residues. The germline V gene has CDR1 DFQATT and CDR2 SNEGSKA (reference sequence). The clonotype originates from an adult with an advanced solid tumor such as melanoma, head and neck, liver or kidney cancer. The gene calls are TRBV20-1 and TRBJ1-1, with 7 positions matching TRBD1. Sequences were derived from CD4+ or CD8+ T cells sorted from blood, sampled in a trial of the OX40 agonist ivuxolimab. CDR3 bases: TGCAGTGCTAGTCTAGGGGGCGCGGATTTCTTT. It yields the protein CSASLGGADFF.